A single sample gave rise to the 27 T cell receptor beta chains below, sequenced in a study of cytomegalovirus exposure and HLA in healthy donors. Both 60 Vbeta primers and 13 Jbeta primers went into the PCR. Profiling relied on immunoSEQ multiplex PCR, and the TCRdb table lists in-frame clones only, not all of them. The sample shows 110,000 or so clones, roughly 80% of them seen only once. The sequenced sample consisted of PBMCs. The receptor set was obtained from a woman in her twenties or thirties in good health and CMV-seropositive.

This clone showed up just a few times. The rearrangement uses TRBV9 and TRBJ2-1, with 7 bases that match TRBD2. This CDR3 has 17 residues. The trim removed 3 bases at V and 0 bases at J, leaving 9 bases unmatched. CDR1 and CDR2 (germline): SGDLS, YYNGEE. CDR3 nucleotide sequence: TGTGCCAGCAGCGGGAGGCTAGCGGATTCCTCCTACAATGAGCAGTTCTTC. It translates to CASSGRLADSSYNEQFF.

The rearrangement uses TRBV6-5 and TRBJ2-3, with D possibly matching TRBD2 (5 bases). This CDR3 has 15 amino acids. V lost 2 bases to trimming and J lost 0 bases, with 9 bases between them. Germline V gives CDR1 MNHEY, CDR2 SVGAGI. The DNA for the CDR3 is TGTGCCAGCAGTTACCTTAGCGTTAGCACAGATACGCAGTATTTT. It is translated as CASSYLSVSTDTQYF.

This sequence joins TRBV7-2 and TRBJ1-1; D remains ambiguous. Trimming took off 0 bases at V and 11 bases at J, with 10 bases between the two ends. Germline assignment: CDR1 SGHTA and CDR2 FQGNSA. The CDR3 runs 12 residues. The CDR3 DNA reads as TGTGCCAGCAGCTTAGCGGTAGGGAGGGCTTTCTTT. Its translation: CASSLAVGRAFF.

This clone came up once. The chain carries TRBV11-3 and TRBJ1-2; 10 bases fit TRBD1. The junction had 13 bases not matched to a gene; V was cut back by 3 bases and J by 6 bases. CDR3 length: 17 amino acids. Germline-derived CDR1 and CDR2 are SGHNT and YENEEA. The CDR3 spells CASSLGTGVQVSHGYTF. DNA of the CDR3: TGTGCCAGCAGCTTGGGGACAGGGGTGCAGGTTAGCCATGGCTACACCTTC. The entire variable domain, with the rest obtained from reference TRBV11-3 and TRBJ1-2, is as follows: EAGVVQSPRYKIIEKKQPVAFWCNPISGHNTLYWYLQNLGQGPELLIRYENEEAVDDSQLPKDRFSAERLKGVDSTLKIQPAELGDSAVYLCASSLGTGVQVSHGYTFGSGTRLTVV.

This clone was seen only once. The rearrangement uses TRBV27 and TRBJ2-6, with 8 bases matching TRBD2. Trimming cost V 8 bases and J 2 bases; bases outside gene matches: 8. The CDR3 sequence is 16 residues long. Germline-derived CDR1 and CDR2 are MNHEY and SMNVEV (reference sequence). CDR3: CASGLRGGPGANVLTF. DNA of the CDR3: TGTGCCAGCGGTCTTCGGGGGGGACCTGGGGCCAACGTCCTGACTTTC.

The chain carries TRBV10-2 and TRBJ2-2; 7 bases fit TRBD2. With V trimmed by 10 bases and J by 6 bases, 11 bases remained unmatched. Germline values: CDR1 WSHSY, CDR2 SAAADI. This CDR3 contains 14 residues. The CDR3 DNA reads as TGCGCCATTATTCCGGGACTACCACCCGGGGAGCTGTTTTTT. Amino acid sequence: CAIIPGLPPGELFF.

The chain carries TRBV29-1 and TRBJ2-1, with 11 positions matching TRBD2. The CDR3 runs 18 residues. Trimming took 1 base from V and 8 from J; bases not matched to a gene: 16. Germline V gene data show CDR1 as SQVTM and CDR2 as ANQGSEA. The CDR3 DNA reads as TGCAGCGTTGAAGGGACTAGCGGGTTTTCCTTCGGCTTGGATGAGCAGTTCTTC. Its protein product is CSVEGTSGFSFGLDEQFF.

The rearrangement joins TRBV15 to TRBJ1-2; D might be TRBD1 (5 bases). This CDR3 spans 14 amino acids. Looked up from germline, CDR1 is LNHNV and CDR2 is YYDKDF (reference sequence). Deletions cut 5 bases from V and 4 bases from J, with 14 bases between. The CDR3 DNA sequence: TGTGCCACCAGCTCGACAGTTCGTTCCTATGGCTACACCTTC. Encoded protein: CATSSTVRSYGYTF.

The chain has TRBV12-5 and TRBJ2-1; D is ambiguous. The CDR3 is 18 amino acids. With 4 bases removed from V and 0 bases from J, the gap between germline ends came to 19 bases. Germline assignment: CDR1 LGHNT and CDR2 FRNRAP. CDR3 sequence reads: CASGSDLELVDSYNEQFF. Here the CDR3 DNA reads TGTGCTAGTGGTTCCGACCTCGAGCTAGTCGACTCCTACAATGAGCAGTTCTTC. The full variable domain, its missing parts supplied by reference TRBV12-5 and TRBJ2-1, is DARVTQTPRHKVTEMGQEVTMRCQPILGHNTVFWYRQTMMQGLELLAYFRNRAPLDDSGMPKDRFSAEMPDATLATLKIQPSEPRDSAVYFCASGSDLELVDSYNEQFFGPGTRLTVL.

This chain uses TRBV6-1 with TRBJ1-2; D gene ambiguous. The germline gives CDR1 MNHNS, CDR2 SASEGT. The CDR3 has 15 residues. The germline V and J ends were trimmed by 1 base and 6 bases, with 15 bases remaining between them. The DNA for the CDR3 is TGTGCCAGCAGTGAAGTAAGGGAGAGCGTTCATGGCTACACCTTC. This codes for CASSEVRESVHGYTF.

V is TRBV2 and J is TRBJ2-3, with 9 bases that match TRBD2. V shed 6 bases, J shed 6 bases, and the junction held 7 bases outside the gene matches. The CDR3 consists of 14 residues. CDR1 is SNHLY and CDR2 is FYNNEI in the germline V gene. CDR3 protein: CASRIAGEVDTQYF. CDR3 DNA sequence: TGTGCCAGCAGAATAGCGGGGGAAGTGGATACGCAGTATTTT.

V is TRBV7-2 and J is TRBJ1-1; D gene uncertain. Germline CDR1 SGHTA, CDR2 FQGNSA. There are 13 residues in the CDR3. Trimming cost V 8 bases and J 0 bases, with 10 bases left between them. The CDR3 DNA reads as TGTGCCAGCCGAGGACTGATGAACACTGAAGCTTTCTTT. This encodes CASRGLMNTEAFF.

The chain combines TRBV19 with TRBJ1-1; D is possibly TRBD1 (5 bases). Germline CDR1 is LNHDA and CDR2 is SQIVND (reference sequence). V lost 8 bases to trimming and J lost 0 bases, with 10 bases between them. The CDR3 covers 13 residues. The CDR3 DNA sequence: TGTGCCAGTTGGGAGGGGTTGAACACTGAAGCTTTCTTT. It encodes CASWEGLNTEAFF.

This clone was seen a single time. J is TRBJ1-1 and V is TRBV4-1; no clear D gene. Trimming removed 6 bases at V and 3 bases at J, with 20 bases between. The germline V gene has CDR1 MGHRA and CDR2 YSYEKL. The CDR3 runs 16 residues. The CDR3 loop reads CASRPSIRGEYTEAFF. The CDR3 DNA reads as TGCGCCAGCAGGCCAAGTATCCGTGGAGAGTACACTGAAGCTTTCTTT.

The rearrangement uses TRBV5-6 and TRBJ2-7; 9 bases match TRBD1. The V segment lost 4 bases and the J segment 3 bases; nucleotides outside the gene matches: 8. This CDR3 is 15 amino acids long. Germline loops: CDR1 SGHDT, CDR2 YYEEEE. The chain's CDR3 is CASSPRMGQGYEQYF. In DNA, the CDR3 is TGTGCCAGCAGCCCCCGTATGGGACAGGGCTACGAGCAGTACTTC.

The chain combines TRBV28 with TRBJ1-1, with D possibly being TRBD1 (5 bases). CDR3 length: 14 residues. Trimming pared 7 bases from V and 2 bases from J, leaving 14 bases between. Germline V gene sequence: CDR1 MDHEN, CDR2 SYDVKM. CDR3 in amino acids: CASNQQAVNTEAFF. The CDR3 nucleotides are TGTGCCAGCAATCAACAGGCGGTTAACACTGAAGCTTTCTTT.

The chain couples TRBV14 to TRBJ2-5, with D hard to call. Germline-derived CDR1 and CDR2 are SGHDN and FVKESK. The CDR3 is 16 amino acids. With 7 bases removed from V and 2 bases from J, the gap between germline ends came to 20 bases. CDR3 loop: CASTPIRKAEQETQYF. The CDR3 DNA is TGTGCCAGCACCCCAATAAGAAAGGCGGAACAAGAGACCCAGTACTTC.

Here the CDR3 DNA reads TGTGCCAGCAGCTTAGCCATGTCGAGCTACGAGCAGTACTTC. Protein: CASSLAMSSYEQYF. The chain recombines TRBV5-6 with TRBJ2-7, with D unclear. V was clipped by 2 bases and J by 3 bases, with 12 bases between them. The germline V gene encodes CDR1 SGHDT and CDR2 YYEEEE. The CDR3 has 14 residues.

V and J are TRBV4-2 and TRBJ1-5; D is ambiguous. Germline CDR1 LGHNA, CDR2 YNFKEQ. The ends were cut back, 1 base at V and 7 bases at J, with 8 bases in the middle. The CDR3 is made up of 13 amino acids. DNA of the CDR3: TGTGCCAGCAGCCAAGGTGGAGTGCAGCCCCAGCATTTT. Translation: CASSQGGVQPQHF.

This rearrangement joins TRBV21-1 to TRBJ2-1; TRBD2, as called in the table, went unchecked against the DNA. TRBV21-1 is flagged as a pseudogene. CDR3 size: 16 residues. The DNA for the CDR3 is TGTGCCAGCAGCCAAACCAGCGGGAGAGGGTTGGATGAGCAGTTCTTC. Amino acid sequence: CASSQTSGRGLDEQFF.

The V and J genes are TRBV6-1 and TRBJ2-1; TRBD2 matches at 7 bases. From germline, CDR1 is MNHNS and CDR2 SASEGT. The trim removed 7 bases at V and 3 bases at J, leaving 9 bases unmatched. CDR3 size: 15 residues. CDR3 region: CASTRQAGSYNEQFF. CDR3 coding DNA: TGTGCCAGCACCCGTCAAGCGGGAAGCTACAATGAGCAGTTCTTC.

In its sample, this clone was seen a few times. The gene calls are TRBV7-2 and TRBJ2-3; 8 nucleotides line up with TRBD2. CDR3 length: 16 amino acids. Per the germline V gene, CDR1 is SGHTA and CDR2 is FQGNSA. V lost 1 base to trimming and J lost 2 bases; unmatched junction nucleotides: 5. This CDR3 is CASSLELADLTDTQYF. The CDR3 DNA is TGTGCCAGCAGCTTAGAACTAGCGGACCTCACAGATACGCAGTATTTT.

The chain carries TRBV19 and TRBJ1-6; a weak D match, TRBD1 (6 bases). The CDR3 contains 15 residues. The germline V and J ends were trimmed by 8 bases and 5 bases, with 16 bases remaining between them. CDR1 and CDR2 (germline): LNHDA, SQIVND (reference sequence). The CDR3 region has the DNA TGTGCCAGTTCACGAGGGAGACAGGATAATTCACCCCTCCACTTT. This translates into CASSRGRQDNSPLHF. Full variable domain (rest looked up from reference TRBV19 and TRBJ1-6): DGGITQSPKYLFRKEGQNVTLSCEQNLNHDAMYWYRQDPGQGLRLIYYSQIVNDFQKGDIAEGYSVSREKKESFPLTVTSAQKNPTAFYLCASSRGRQDNSPLHFGNGTRLTVT.

V usage is TRBV9 and J usage is TRBJ2-5; 8 bases are a match to TRBD1. This CDR3 has 13 amino acids. With V trimmed by 4 bases and J by 3 bases, 2 bases remained unmatched. Germline V lookup: CDR1 SGDLS, CDR2 YYNGEE. The CDR3, as DNA: TGTGCCAGCAGCTCGGACAGGGAAGAGACCCAGTACTTC. Its translation is CASSSDREETQYF.

In nucleotides, the CDR3 is TGTGCCTGGAGTCCCTCCTCCCGAGGGCAGTACTTC. It yields the protein CAWSPSSRGQYF. The chain links TRBV30 to TRBJ2-7; D remains unclear. There are 12 residues in the CDR3. Germline CDR1 reads GTSNPN; CDR2 reads SVGIG (reference sequence). Trimming removed 2 bases from V and 9 bases from J, with 14 bases in between. Combining the CDR3 with reference TRBV30 and TRBJ2-7 gives the whole variable domain SQTIHQWPATLVQPVGSPLSLECTVEGTSNPNLYWYRQAAGRGLQLLFYSVGIGQISSEVPQNLSASRPQDRQFILSSKKLLLSDSGFYLCAWSPSSRGQYFGPGTRLTVT.

This clone was picked up one time. The chain recombines TRBV29-1 with TRBJ2-2; D may be TRBD1 (5 bases). The germline V gene has CDR1 SQVTM and CDR2 ANQGSEA. This CDR3 comprises 14 residues. The germline V and J ends were trimmed by 6 bases and 4 bases, with 15 bases remaining between them. For the CDR3, the DNA is TGCAGCGTAGGACAACTATTAAGCACCGGGGAGCTGTTTTTT. Encoded protein: CSVGQLLSTGELFF.

DNA of the CDR3: TGCAGCGTTGAACAGGGACAATACACAGATACGCAGTATTTT. Translation gives CSVEQGQYTDTQYF. The chain joins TRBV29-1 to TRBJ2-3; D perhaps matches TRBD1 (6 bases). V was pared by 2 bases and J by 2 bases, with 11 bases between. Germline V gene lookup returns CDR1 SQVTM and CDR2 ANQGSEA. This CDR3 has 14 residues.